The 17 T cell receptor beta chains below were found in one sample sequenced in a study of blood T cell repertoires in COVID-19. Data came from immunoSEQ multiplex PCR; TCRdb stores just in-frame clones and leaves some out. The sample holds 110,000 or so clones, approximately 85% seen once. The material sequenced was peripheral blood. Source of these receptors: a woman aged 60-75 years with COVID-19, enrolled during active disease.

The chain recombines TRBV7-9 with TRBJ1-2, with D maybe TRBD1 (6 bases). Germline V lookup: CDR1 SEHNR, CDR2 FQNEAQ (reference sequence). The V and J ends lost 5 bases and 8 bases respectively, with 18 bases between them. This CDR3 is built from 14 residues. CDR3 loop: CASSPSASDRGYTF. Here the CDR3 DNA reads TGTGCCAGCAGCCCGAGTGCCTCCGACAGGGGCTACACCTTC.

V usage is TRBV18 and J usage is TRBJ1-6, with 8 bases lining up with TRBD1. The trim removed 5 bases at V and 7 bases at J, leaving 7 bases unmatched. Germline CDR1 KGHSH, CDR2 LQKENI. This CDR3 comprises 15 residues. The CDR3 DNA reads TGTGCCAGCTCATCGCAGGGGGCACAGAATTCACCCCTCCACTTT. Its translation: CASSSQGAQNSPLHF.

The CDR3 coding sequence is TGTGCCAGCAGCCGAGGGACAGACACTGAAGCTTTCTTT. This sequence encodes CASSRGTDTEAFF. J is TRBJ1-1 and V is TRBV7-9; 7 positions match TRBD1. Germline V lookup: CDR1 SEHNR, CDR2 FQNEAQ (reference sequence). The V and J ends lost 5 bases and 3 bases, in that order; junction bases with no gene match: 3. CDR3 length equals 13 residues.

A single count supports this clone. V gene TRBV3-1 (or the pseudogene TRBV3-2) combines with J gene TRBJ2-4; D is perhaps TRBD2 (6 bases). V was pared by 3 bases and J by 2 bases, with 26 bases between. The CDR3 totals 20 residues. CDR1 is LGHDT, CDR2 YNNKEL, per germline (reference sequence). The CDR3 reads CASSHKARSGKGRTKNIQYF. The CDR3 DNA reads TGTGCCAGCAGCCACAAAGCCCGATCGGGGAAGGGGAGGACCAAAAACATTCAGTACTTC.

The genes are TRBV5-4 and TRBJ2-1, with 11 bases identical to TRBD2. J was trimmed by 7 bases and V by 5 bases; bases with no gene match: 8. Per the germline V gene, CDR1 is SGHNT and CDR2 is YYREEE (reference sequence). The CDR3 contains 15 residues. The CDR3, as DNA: TGTGCCAGCAGGTTTATAGCGGGGGGGCCTAATGAGCAGTTCTTC. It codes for CASRFIAGGPNEQFF.

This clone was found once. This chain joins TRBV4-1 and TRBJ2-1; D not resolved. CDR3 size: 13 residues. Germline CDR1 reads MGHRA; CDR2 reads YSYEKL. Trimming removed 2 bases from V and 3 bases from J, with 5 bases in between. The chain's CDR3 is CASSQNRYNEQFF. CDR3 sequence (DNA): TGCGCCAGCAGCCAAAATCGCTACAATGAGCAGTTCTTC.

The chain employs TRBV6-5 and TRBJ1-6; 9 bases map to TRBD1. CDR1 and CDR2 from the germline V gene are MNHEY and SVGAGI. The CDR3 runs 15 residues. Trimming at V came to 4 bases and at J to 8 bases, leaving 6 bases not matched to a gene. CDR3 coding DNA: TGTGCCAGCAGTTCGGGACAGGGATCTTATTCACCCCTCCACTTT. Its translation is CASSSGQGSYSPLHF.

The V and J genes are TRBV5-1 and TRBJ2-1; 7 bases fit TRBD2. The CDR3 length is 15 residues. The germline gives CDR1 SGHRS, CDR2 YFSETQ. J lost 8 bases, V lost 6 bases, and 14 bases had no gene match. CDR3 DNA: TGCGCCAGCATGTCAGCGGTGGGGGGAGGGGATGAGCAGTTCTTC. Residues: CASMSAVGGGDEQFF.

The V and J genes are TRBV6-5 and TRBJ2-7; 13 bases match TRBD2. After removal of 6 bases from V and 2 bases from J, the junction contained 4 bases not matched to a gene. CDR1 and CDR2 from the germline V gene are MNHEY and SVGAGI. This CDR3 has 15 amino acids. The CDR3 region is CASSTSGGAAYEQYF. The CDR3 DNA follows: TGTGCCAGCAGCACTAGCGGGGGGGCGGCCTACGAGCAGTACTTC.

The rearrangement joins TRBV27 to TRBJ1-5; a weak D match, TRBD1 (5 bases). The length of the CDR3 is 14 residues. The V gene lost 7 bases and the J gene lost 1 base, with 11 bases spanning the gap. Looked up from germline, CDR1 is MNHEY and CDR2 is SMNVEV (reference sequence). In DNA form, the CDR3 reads TGTGCCAGCATCAGGAGGGGAAGCAATCAGCCCCAGCATTTT. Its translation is CASIRRGSNQPQHF.

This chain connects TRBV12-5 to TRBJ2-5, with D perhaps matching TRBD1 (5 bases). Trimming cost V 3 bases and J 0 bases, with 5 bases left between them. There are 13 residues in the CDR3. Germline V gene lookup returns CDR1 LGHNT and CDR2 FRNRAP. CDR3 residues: CASGLGDQETQYF. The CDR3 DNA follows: TGTGCTAGTGGTTTAGGGGACCAAGAGACCCAGTACTTC.

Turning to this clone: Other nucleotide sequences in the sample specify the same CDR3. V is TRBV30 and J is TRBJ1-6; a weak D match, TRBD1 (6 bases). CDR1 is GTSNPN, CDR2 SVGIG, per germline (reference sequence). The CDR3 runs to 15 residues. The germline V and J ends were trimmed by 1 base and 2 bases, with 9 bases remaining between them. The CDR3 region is CAWSGRTAYNSPLHF. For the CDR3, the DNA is TGTGCCTGGAGTGGCAGGACAGCCTATAATTCACCCCTCCACTTT.

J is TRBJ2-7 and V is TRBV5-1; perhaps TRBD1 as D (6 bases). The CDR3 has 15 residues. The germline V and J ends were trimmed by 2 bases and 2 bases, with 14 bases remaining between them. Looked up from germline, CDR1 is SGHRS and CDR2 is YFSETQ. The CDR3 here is CASSLVTGLAYEQYF. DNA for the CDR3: TGCGCCAGCAGCTTAGTGACAGGCCTCGCCTACGAGCAGTACTTC.

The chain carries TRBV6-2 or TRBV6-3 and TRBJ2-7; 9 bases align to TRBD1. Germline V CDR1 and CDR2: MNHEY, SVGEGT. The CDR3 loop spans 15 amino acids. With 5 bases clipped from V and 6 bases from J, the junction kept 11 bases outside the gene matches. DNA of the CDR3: TGTGCCAGCAGTGGTGGGACAGGGTTCTCTGGCGAGCAGTACTTC. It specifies CASSGGTGFSGEQYF.

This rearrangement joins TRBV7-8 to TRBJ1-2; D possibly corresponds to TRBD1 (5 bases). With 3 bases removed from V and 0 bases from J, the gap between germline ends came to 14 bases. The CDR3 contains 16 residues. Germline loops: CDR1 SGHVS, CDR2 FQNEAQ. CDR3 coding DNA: TGTGCCAGCAGCTTCGTGGGGGGGTTGACTAACTATGGCTACACCTTC. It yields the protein CASSFVGGLTNYGYTF.

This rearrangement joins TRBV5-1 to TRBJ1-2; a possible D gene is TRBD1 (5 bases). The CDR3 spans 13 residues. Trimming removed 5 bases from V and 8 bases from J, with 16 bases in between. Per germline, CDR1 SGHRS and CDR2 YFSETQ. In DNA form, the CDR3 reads TGCGCCAGCAGGCCGGGGGGAGGGCCCGGCTACACCTTC. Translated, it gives CASRPGGGPGYTF.

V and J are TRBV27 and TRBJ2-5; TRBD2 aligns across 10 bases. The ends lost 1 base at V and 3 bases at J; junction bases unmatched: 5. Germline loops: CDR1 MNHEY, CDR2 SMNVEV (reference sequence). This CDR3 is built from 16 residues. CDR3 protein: CASSLFSGGAKETQYF. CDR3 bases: TGTGCCAGCAGTTTATTCAGCGGGGGGGCGAAAGAGACCCAGTACTTC.